A single sample is the source of the 12 T cell receptor beta chains below, sequenced in a study of tumor-infiltrating lymphocytes in oesophageal squamous cell carcinoma. TCRdb reprocessed the PCR reads with MiXCR, giving one entry per CDR3 protein. This table holds 20,000 or so distinct CDR3 sequences, approximately 39% found once. Material for sequencing was normal esophageal tissue next to the tumor. These receptors originate from a female donor with esophageal squamous cell carcinoma.

The chain is built from TRBV10-2 and TRBJ2-6, with D possibly being TRBD1 or TRBD2 (6 bases each). The CDR3 extends over 15 amino acids. Trimming shortened V by 4 bases and J by 6 bases, and 13 bases separated the two germline ends. Germline V CDR1 and CDR2: WSHSY, SAAADI. The CDR3 nucleotides read TGCGCCAGCAGTGGGTGGGGGGCGGCGGCCAACGTCCTGACTTTC. Translation: CASSGWGAAANVLTF.

The chain links TRBV7-2 to TRBJ2-1, with TRBD1 matching over 7 bases. The CDR3 has 14 residues. Germline V lookup: CDR1 SGHTA, CDR2 FQGNSA. V shed 2 bases, J shed 8 bases, and the junction held 6 bases outside the gene matches. The CDR3 bases are TGTGCCAGCAGCTTATATCACAGGGGTGATGAGCAGTTCTTC. Translated, it gives CASSLYHRGDEQFF.

The chain links TRBV27 to TRBJ2-3, with 12 bases fitting TRBD2. Germline V gene lookup returns CDR1 MNHEY and CDR2 SMNVEV (reference sequence). The CDR3 is made up of 17 amino acids. With V trimmed by 3 bases and J by 4 bases, 8 bases remained unmatched. The CDR3, as DNA: TGTGCCAGCAGTTTGTCTAGCGGGAGGGCGGGAGCAGATACGCAGTATTTT. Protein product: CASSLSSGRAGADTQYF.

Points on this clonotype: No conserved phenylalanine or tryptophan ends this CDR3, so it is likely a read error. No DNA is shown, since the ends of the CDR3 on it are uncertain; the CDR3 is the one TCRdb lists. V is TRBV6-1 and J is TRBJ2-1; the DNA was not used to check the table's D call, TRBD2. The CDR3 length is 8 residues, termini included. Germline V gives CDR1 MNHNS, CDR2 SASEGT. This chain's CDR3 is CASSVRTS.

This chain joins TRBV7-2 and TRBJ2-1; 7 nucleotides match TRBD1. With 5 bases clipped from V and 12 bases from J, the junction kept 19 bases outside the gene matches. The CDR3 consists of 16 residues. Per the germline V gene, CDR1 is SGHTA and CDR2 is FQGNSA. The CDR3: CASSTNPVTGHLGQFF. CDR3 DNA: TGTGCCAGCAGCACCAACCCCGTGACAGGGCACCTCGGGCAGTTCTTC.

This clonotype came up a few times. J is TRBJ2-3 and V is TRBV9, with 12 bases aligning to TRBD2. The junction had 9 bases not matched to a gene; V was cut back by 4 bases and J by 6 bases. This CDR3 is built from 16 residues. CDR1 and CDR2 from the germline V gene are SGDLS and YYNGEE. The CDR3 here is CASSPTSGSSRDTQYF. The CDR3 nucleotides are TGTGCCAGCAGCCCGACTAGCGGGAGCTCTCGGGATACGCAGTATTTT.

The chain employs TRBV7-4 and TRBJ2-1; D is undetermined. This CDR3 is 16 amino acids long. V dropped 5 bases and J dropped 3 bases, with 17 bases sitting between them. Germline V gene sequence: CDR1 SGHVT, CDR2 SQSDAQ. The CDR3 here is CASSKSGRFLYNEQFF. DNA of the CDR3: TGTGCCAGCAGCAAAAGTGGGCGGTTTCTCTACAATGAGCAGTTCTTC. The variable domain in full, completed from reference TRBV7-4 and TRBJ2-1, reads GAGVSQSPRYKVAKRGRDVALRCDSISGHVTLYWYRQTLGQGSEVLTYSQSDAQRDKSGRPSGRFSAERPERSVSTLKIQRTEQGDSAVYLCASSKSGRFLYNEQFFGPGTRLTVL.

This clonotype is classed as medium-sized. CDR3 in amino acids: CASSLEAGFPLEQYF. DNA for the CDR3: TGTGCCAGCAGCTTAGAGGCAGGGTTCCCCCTCGAGCAGTACTTC. V gene TRBV11-3 combines with J gene TRBJ2-7; perhaps TRBD1 as D (5 bases). Germline values: CDR1 SGHNT, CDR2 YENEEA. V was cut by 0 bases and J by 6 bases, with 15 bases left in between. CDR3 length: 15 amino acids.

This clonotype was counted many times. The rearrangement uses TRBV12-3 or TRBV12-4 and TRBJ2-3; D may match TRBD1 or TRBD2 (6 bases each). Trimming took off 2 bases at V and 0 bases at J, with 9 bases between the two ends. There are 15 residues in the CDR3. DNA of the CDR3: TGTGCCAGCAGTTTACAGGGGAGGAGCACAGATACGCAGTATTTT. Translation gives CASSLQGRSTDTQYF.

This chain uses TRBV12-3 or TRBV12-4 with TRBJ1-1; D is ambiguous. The V end was cut by 8 bases, the J end by 11 bases, with 15 bases between. This CDR3 comprises 11 residues. Here the CDR3 DNA reads TGTGCCAGCTCCATTCACAGTTCGGCTTTCTTT. The encoded protein is CASSIHSSAFF.

This clonotype has a count of ten or more. The V and J genes are TRBV6-1 and TRBJ2-1; TRBD2 matches 12 bases. J lost 11 bases, V lost 1 base, and 9 bases had no gene match. CDR3 length equals 16 residues. Germline V CDR1 and CDR2: MNHNS, SASEGT. The CDR3: CASSEDHLAGGKKQFF. The CDR3 DNA follows: TGTGCCAGCAGTGAAGACCACCTAGCGGGAGGGAAGAAGCAGTTCTTC.

This clonotype qualifies as medium-sized. The J gene is TRBJ2-7, the V gene TRBV6-1, with D possibly called TRBD1 or TRBD2 (5 bases each). From germline, CDR1 is MNHNS and CDR2 SASEGT. The CDR3 totals 15 residues. The V gene lost 3 bases and the J gene lost 0 bases, with 12 bases spanning the gap. DNA for the CDR3: TGTGCCAGCAGTGATGGGGGAAGGGGCTCCTACGAGCAGTACTTC. Protein: CASSDGGRGSYEQYF.